Presented here are 4 T cell receptor beta chains from one specimen sequenced in a study of CD4 T cells in relation to SARS-CoV-2 and coronaviruses. CD4+ T cells from unexposed donors were obtained before the COVID-19 pandemic (2011-2018). After around nine days of culture, CD4+ T cells were isolated. Their antigens remain unidentified. Assay: immunoSEQ multiplex PCR; the TCRdb copy retains only in-frame clones and omits some. The sample shows roughly 28,000 clones, around 73% of them seen only once. Sequences were obtained from CD4+ T cells from PBMCs, cultured in vitro. The receptors shown here come from a human donor in good health.

The chain links TRBV14 to TRBJ2-3; D call uncertain. Germline V gene sequence: CDR1 SGHDN, CDR2 FVKESK. Trimming removed 4 bases from V and 1 base from J, with 12 bases in between. This CDR3 has 15 amino acids. The CDR3 coding sequence is TGTGCCAGCAGCCTGATGGCGTGGCGCACAGATACGCAGTATTTT. Translated, it gives CASSLMAWRTDTQYF.

This chain joins TRBV7-3 and TRBJ1-1, with D uncertain. Trimming stripped 5 bases from V and 5 bases from J, with 18 bases between. The CDR3 totals 15 residues. Germline V gene sequence: CDR1 SGHTA, CDR2 FQGTGA. The CDR3 reads CASSPHAGKGTEAFF. In nucleotides, the CDR3 is TGTGCCAGCAGCCCACACGCAGGCAAGGGTACTGAAGCTTTCTTT.

The chain employs TRBV5-4 and TRBJ2-3; tentatively, D is TRBD2 (5 bases). V was pared by 1 base and J by 8 bases, with 11 bases between. CDR3 length equals 13 residues. The germline gives CDR1 SGHNT, CDR2 YYREEE (reference sequence). The CDR3 nucleotides are TGTGCCAGCAGCTTGTTCGGGGAAGCTACGCAGTATTTT. Residues: CASSLFGEATQYF.

The gene calls are TRBV29-1 and TRBJ1-2, with D hard to call. The V end was cut by 0 bases, the J end by 4 bases, with 9 bases between. Germline V gene lookup returns CDR1 SQVTM and CDR2 ANQGSEA. The CDR3 covers 13 residues. The CDR3 DNA is TGCAGCGTTGAAGATATACAGCTCTATGGCTACACCTTC. Translated, it gives CSVEDIQLYGYTF.